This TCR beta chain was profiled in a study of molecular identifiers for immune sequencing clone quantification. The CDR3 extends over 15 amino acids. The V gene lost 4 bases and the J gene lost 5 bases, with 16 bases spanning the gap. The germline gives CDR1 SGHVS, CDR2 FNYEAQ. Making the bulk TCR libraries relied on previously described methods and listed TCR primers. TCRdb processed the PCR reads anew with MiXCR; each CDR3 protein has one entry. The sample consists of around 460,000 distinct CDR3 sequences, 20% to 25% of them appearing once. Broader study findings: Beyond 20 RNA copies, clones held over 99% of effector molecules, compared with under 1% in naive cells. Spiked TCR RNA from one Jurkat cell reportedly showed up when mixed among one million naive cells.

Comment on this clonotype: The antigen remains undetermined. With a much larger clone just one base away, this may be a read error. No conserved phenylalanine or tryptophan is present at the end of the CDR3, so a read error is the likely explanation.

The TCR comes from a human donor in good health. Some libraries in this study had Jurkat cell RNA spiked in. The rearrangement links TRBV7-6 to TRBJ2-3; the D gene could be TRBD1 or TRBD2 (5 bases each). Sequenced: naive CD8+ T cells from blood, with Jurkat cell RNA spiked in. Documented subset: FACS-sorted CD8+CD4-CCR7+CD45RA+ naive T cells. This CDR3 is CASSSLGGGGDTQYL. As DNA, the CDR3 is TGTGCCAGCAGCTCCCTTGGGGGTGGCGGAGATACGCAGTATCTT.